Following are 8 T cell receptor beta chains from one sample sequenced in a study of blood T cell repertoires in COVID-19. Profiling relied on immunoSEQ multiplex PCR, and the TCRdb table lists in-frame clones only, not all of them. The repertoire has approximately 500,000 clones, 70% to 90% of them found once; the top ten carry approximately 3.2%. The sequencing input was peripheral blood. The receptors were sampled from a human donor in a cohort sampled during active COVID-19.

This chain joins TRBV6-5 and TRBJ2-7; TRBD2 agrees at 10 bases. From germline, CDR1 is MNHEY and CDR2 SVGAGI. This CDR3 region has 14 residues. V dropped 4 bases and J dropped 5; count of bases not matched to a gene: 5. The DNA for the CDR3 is TGTGCCAGCAGTTGCCTAGCGGGAGCCCACGAGCAGTACTTC. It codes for CASSCLAGAHEQYF.

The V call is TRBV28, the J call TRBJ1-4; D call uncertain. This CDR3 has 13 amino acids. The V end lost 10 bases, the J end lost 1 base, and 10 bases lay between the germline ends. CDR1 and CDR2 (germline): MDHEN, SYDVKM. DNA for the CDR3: TGTGCCACAGTTCGGGGAACTAATGAAAAACTGTTTTTT. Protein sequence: CATVRGTNEKLFF. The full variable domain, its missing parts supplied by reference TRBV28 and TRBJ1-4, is DVKVTQSSRYLVKRTGEKVFLECVQDMDHENMFWYRQDPGLGLRLIYFSYDVKMKEKGDIPEGYSVSREKKERFSLILESASTNQTSMYLCATVRGTNEKLFFGSGTQLSVL.

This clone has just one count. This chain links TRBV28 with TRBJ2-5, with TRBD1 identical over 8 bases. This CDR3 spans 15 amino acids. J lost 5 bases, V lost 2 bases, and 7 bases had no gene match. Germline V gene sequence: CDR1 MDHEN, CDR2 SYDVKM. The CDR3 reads CASSLTQGAWETQYF. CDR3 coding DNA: TGTGCCAGCAGTTTAACGCAGGGGGCGTGGGAGACCCAGTACTTC.

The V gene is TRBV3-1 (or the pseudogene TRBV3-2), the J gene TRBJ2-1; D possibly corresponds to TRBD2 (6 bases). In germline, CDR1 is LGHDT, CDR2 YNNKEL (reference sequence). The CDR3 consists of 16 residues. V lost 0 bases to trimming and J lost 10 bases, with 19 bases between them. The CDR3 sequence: CASSQEGAGRGREQFF. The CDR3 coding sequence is TGTGCCAGCAGCCAAGAAGGGGCGGGAAGGGGTCGAGAGCAGTTCTTC.

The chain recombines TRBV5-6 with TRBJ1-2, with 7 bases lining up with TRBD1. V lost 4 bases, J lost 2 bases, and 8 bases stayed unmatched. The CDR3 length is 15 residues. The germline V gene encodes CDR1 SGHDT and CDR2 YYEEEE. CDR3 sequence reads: CASSPPGTVNYGYTF. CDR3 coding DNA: TGTGCCAGCAGCCCACCCGGGACAGTGAACTATGGCTACACCTTC.

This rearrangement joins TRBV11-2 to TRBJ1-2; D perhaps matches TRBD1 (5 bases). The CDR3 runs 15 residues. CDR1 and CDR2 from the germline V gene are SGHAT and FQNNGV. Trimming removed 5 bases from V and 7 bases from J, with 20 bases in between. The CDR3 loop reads CASSPVGEGPSGYTF. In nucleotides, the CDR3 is TGTGCCAGCAGCCCCGTGGGGGAGGGTCCCTCTGGCTACACCTTC. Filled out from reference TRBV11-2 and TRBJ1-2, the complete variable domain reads EAGVAQSPRYKIIEKRQSVAFWCNPISGHATLYWYQQILGQGPKLLIQFQNNGVVDDSQLPKDRFSAERLKGVDSTLKIQPAKLEDSAVYLCASSPVGEGPSGYTFGSGTRLTVV.

The CDR3 is CAISSGTSGNEQFF. CDR3 bases: TGTGCCATCAGCTCCGGGACTAGCGGCAATGAGCAGTTCTTC. The chain couples TRBV10-3 to TRBJ2-1; 11 bases align to TRBD2. Germline assignment: CDR1 ENHRY and CDR2 SYGVKD. The trim removed 6 bases at V and 6 bases at J, leaving 4 bases unmatched. The CDR3 sequence is 14 residues long.

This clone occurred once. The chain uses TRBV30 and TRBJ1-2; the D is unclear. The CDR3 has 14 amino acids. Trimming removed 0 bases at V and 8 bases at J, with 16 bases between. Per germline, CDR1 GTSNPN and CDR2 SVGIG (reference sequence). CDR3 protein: CAWSVKSPLSGYTF. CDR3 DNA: TGTGCCTGGAGTGTAAAATCTCCACTATCGGGCTACACCTTC. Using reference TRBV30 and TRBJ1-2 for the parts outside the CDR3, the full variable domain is SQTIHQWPATLVQPVGSPLSLECTVEGTSNPNLYWYRQAAGRGLQLLFYSVGIGQISSEVPQNLSASRPQDRQFILSSKKLLLSDSGFYLCAWSVKSPLSGYTFGSGTRLTVV.